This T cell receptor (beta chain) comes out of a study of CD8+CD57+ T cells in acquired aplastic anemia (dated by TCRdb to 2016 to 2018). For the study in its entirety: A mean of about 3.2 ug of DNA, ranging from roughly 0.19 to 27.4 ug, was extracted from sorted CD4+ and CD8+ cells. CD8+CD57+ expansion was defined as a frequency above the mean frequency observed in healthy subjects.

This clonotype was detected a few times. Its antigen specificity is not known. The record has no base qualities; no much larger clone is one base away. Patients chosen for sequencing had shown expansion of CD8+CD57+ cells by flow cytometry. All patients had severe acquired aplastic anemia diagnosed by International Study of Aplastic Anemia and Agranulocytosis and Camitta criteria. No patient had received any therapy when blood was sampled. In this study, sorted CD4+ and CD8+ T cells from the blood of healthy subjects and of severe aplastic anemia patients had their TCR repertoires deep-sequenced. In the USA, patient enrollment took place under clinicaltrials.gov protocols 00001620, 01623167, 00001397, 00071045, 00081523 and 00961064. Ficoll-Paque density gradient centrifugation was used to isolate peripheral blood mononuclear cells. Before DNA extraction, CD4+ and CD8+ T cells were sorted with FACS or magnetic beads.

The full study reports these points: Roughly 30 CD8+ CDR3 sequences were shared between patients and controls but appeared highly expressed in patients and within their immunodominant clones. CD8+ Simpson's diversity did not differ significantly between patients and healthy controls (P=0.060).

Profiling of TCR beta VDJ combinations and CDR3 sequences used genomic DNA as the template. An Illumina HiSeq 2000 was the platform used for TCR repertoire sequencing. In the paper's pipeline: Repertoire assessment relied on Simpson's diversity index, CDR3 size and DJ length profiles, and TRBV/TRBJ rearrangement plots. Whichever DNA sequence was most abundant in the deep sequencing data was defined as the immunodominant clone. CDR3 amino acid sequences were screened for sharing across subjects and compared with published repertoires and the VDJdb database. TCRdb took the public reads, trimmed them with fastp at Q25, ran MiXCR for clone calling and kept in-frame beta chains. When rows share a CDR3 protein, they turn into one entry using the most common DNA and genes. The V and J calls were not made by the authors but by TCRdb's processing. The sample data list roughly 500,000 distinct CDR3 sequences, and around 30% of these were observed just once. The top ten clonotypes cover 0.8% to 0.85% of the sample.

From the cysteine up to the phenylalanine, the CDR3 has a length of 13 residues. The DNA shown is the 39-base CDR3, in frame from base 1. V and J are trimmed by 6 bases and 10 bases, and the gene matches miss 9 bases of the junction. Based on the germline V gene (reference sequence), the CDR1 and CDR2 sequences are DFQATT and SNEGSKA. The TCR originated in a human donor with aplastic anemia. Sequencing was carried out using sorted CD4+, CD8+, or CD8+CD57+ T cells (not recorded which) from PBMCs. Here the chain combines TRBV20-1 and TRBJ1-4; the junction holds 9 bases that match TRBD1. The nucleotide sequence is TGCAGTGCGGAGGACAGGGGAGATGGAAAACTGTTTTTT. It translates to CSAEDRGDGKLFF.